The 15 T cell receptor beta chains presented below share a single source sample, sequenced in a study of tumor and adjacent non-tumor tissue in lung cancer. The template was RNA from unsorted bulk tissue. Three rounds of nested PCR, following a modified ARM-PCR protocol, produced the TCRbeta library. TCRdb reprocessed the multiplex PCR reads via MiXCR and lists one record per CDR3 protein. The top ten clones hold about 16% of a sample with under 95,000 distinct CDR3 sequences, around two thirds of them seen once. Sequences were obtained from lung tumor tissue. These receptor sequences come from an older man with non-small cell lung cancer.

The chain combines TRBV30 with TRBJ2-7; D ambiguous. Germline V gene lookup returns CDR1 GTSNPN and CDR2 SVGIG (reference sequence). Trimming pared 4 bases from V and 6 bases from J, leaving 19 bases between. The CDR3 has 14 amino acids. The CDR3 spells CAWTWVRRLGEQYF. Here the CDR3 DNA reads TGTGCCTGGACCTGGGTCCGAAGATTGGGCGAGCAGTACTTC.

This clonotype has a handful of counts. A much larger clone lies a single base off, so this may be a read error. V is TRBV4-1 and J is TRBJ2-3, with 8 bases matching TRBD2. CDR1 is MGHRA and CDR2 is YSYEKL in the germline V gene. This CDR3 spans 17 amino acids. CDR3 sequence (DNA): TGCGCCAGCGGCCAGTCTCTTGGGGCGGGGGGCCCAGATACGCAGTATTTT. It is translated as CASGQSLGAGGPDTQYF.

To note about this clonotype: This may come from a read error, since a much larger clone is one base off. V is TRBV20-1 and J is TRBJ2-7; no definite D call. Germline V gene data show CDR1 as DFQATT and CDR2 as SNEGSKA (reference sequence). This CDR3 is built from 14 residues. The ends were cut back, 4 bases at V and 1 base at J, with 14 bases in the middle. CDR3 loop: CSAIDISFSYEQYF. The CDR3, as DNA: TGCAGTGCTATAGATATATCCTTTTCCTACGAGCAGTACTTC.

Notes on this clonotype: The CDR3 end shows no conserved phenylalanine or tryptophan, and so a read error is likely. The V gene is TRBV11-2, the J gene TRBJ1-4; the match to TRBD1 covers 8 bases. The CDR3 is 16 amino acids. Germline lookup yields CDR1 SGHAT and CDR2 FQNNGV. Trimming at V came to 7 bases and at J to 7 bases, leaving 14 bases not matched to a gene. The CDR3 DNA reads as TGTGCCAGCACCGGACAGGGCGTGGCTTCCGGTGAAAAACTGTTTTCT. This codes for CASTGQGVASGEKLFS.

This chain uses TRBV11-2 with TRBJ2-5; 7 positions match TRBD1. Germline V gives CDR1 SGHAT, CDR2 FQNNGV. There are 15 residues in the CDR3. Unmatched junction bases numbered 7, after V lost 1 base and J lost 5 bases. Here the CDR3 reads CASSLGWDSPETQYF. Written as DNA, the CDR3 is TGTGCCAGCAGCTTAGGATGGGACAGCCCTGAGACCCAGTACTTC.

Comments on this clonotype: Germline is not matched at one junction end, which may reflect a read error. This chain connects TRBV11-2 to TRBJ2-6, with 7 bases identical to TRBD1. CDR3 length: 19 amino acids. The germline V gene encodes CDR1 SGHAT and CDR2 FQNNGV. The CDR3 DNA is TGTGCCAGTAGGTCCCCGAGGGGAAGAGGGGGCTCTGGGGCCAACATCCTGTCTTTC. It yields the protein CASRSPRGRGGSGANILSF.

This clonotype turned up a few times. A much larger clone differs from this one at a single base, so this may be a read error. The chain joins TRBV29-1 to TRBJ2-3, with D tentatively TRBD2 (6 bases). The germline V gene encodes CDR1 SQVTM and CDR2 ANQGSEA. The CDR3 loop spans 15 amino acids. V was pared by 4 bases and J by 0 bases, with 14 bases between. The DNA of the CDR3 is TGCAGCGTTGTTGCCGGGGGAGCTAGCACAGATACGCAGTATTTT. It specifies CSVVAGGASTDTQYF.

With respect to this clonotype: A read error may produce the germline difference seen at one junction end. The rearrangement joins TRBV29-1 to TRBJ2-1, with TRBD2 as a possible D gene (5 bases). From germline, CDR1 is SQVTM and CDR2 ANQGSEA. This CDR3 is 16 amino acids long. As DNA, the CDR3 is TGCAGCGTGATACCCCCCGGGATAGGGAGTAACAATGTGCAGTTCTTC. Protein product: CSVIPPGIGSNNVQFF.

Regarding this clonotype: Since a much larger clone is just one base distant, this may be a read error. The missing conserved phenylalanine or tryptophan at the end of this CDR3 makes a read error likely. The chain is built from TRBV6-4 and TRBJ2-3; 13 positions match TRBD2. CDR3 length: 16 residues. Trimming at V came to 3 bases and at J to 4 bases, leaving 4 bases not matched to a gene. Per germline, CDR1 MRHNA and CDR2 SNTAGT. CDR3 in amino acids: CASSETSGRASDTQYL. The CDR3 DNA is TGTGCCAGCAGTGAAACTAGCGGGAGGGCCTCAGATACGCAGTATTTG.

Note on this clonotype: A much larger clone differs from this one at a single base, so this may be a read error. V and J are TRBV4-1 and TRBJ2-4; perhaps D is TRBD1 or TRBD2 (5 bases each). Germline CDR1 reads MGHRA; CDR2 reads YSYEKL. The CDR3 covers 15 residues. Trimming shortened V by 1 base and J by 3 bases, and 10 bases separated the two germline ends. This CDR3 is CASSQGPGSKNIQYF. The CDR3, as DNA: TGCGCCAGCAGCCAAGGGCCAGGGAGCAAAAACATTCAGTACTTC.

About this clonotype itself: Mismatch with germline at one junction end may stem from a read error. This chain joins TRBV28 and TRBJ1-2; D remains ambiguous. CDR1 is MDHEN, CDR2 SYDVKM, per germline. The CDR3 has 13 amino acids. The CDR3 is CACSLARNYGYTF. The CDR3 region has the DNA TGTGCCTGCAGTCTTGCCCGGAACTATGGCTACACCTTC.

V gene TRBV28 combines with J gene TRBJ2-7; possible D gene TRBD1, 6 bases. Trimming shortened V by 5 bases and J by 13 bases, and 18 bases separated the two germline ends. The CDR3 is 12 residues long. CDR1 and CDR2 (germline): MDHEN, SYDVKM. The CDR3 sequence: CASSQGPYERYF. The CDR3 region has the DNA TGTGCCAGCAGTCAGGGGCCCTACGAGCGTTACTTC. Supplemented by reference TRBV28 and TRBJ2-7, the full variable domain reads DVKVTQSSRYLVKRTGEKVFLECVQDMDHENMFWYRQDPGLGLRLIYFSYDVKMKEKGDIPEGYSVSREKKERFSLILESASTNQTSMYLCASSQGPYERYFGPGTRLTVT.

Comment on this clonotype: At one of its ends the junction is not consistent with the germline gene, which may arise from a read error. CDR3 region: CTSNEGQLTQQYF. The CDR3 DNA reads as TGTACCAGCAATGAAGGACAGCTTACGCAGCAGTACTTC. The V gene is TRBV6-1, the J gene TRBJ2-7; D perhaps matches TRBD1 (6 bases). Germline CDR1 reads MNHNS; CDR2 reads SASEGT. The CDR3 consists of 13 residues.

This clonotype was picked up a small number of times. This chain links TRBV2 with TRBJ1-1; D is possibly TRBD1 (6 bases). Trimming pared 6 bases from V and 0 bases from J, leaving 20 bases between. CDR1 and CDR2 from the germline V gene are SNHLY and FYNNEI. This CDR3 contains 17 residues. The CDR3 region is CASSTRIGGRLNTEAFF. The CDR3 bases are TGTGCCAGCAGCACCAGGATCGGGGGCCGGTTGAACACTGAAGCTTTCTTT. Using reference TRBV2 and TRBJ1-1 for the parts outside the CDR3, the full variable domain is EPEVTQTPSHQVTQMGQEVILRCVPISNHLYFYWYRQILGQKVEFLVSFYNNEISEKSEIFDDQFSVERPDGSNFTLKIRSTKLEDSAMYFCASSTRIGGRLNTEAFFGQGTRLTVV.

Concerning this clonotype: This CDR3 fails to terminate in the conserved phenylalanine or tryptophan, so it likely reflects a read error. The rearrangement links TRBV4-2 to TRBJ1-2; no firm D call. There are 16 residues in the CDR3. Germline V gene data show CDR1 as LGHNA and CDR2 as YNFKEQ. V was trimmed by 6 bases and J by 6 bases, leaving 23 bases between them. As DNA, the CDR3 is TGTGCCAGCAGTCACCCCATTCCTCGCCGCGGTAATGGCTACACCTCC. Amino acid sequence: CASSHPIPRRGNGYTS.